These 16 T cell receptor beta chains came from one sample sequenced in a study of blood T cell repertoires in COVID-19. Profiled with immunoSEQ multiplex PCR; TCRdb holds only in-frame clones, not every one. The sample carries roughly 150,000 clones, 80% to 90% recorded once. Sequencing was done on a sample of peripheral blood. These receptors were obtained from a man in his fifties or sixties with active or convalescent COVID-19.

The rearrangement joins TRBV11-2 to TRBJ2-7; TRBD1 matches 7 bases. With V trimmed by 4 bases and J by 6 bases, 9 bases remained unmatched. Germline V gene data show CDR1 as SGHAT and CDR2 as FQNNGV. This CDR3 region has 14 residues. For the CDR3, the DNA is TGTGCCAGCAGCTATGACAGGGCCGGGTTCGAGCAGTACTTC. Its translation: CASSYDRAGFEQYF.

The rearrangement uses TRBV5-6 and TRBJ2-3; D ambiguous. The CDR3 runs to 13 residues. CDR1 and CDR2 (germline): SGHDT, YYEEEE. Trimming removed 0 bases from V and 6 bases from J, with 8 bases in between. This chain's CDR3 is CASSLGSPDTQYF. The DNA for the CDR3 is TGTGCCAGCAGCTTGGGGAGCCCGGATACGCAGTATTTT.

In its sample, this clone is medium-sized (0.01 to 0.1%). The chain is built from TRBV6-5 and TRBJ1-5, with 9 nucleotides matching TRBD1. The V and J ends lost 2 bases and 6 bases, in that order; junction bases with no gene match: 5. Germline V gene sequence: CDR1 MNHEY, CDR2 SVGAGI. This CDR3 is 15 amino acids long. CDR3 sequence (DNA): TGTGCCAGCAGTTACGGGACAGGGTCTAGTCAGCCCCAGCATTTT. Translation gives CASSYGTGSSQPQHF.

The J gene is TRBJ1-3, the V gene TRBV4-3; D is undetermined. The CDR3 is 16 residues long. Trimming took 0 bases from V and 8 from J, leaving 17 bases between them. The germline V gene has CDR1 LGHNA and CDR2 YSLEER. CDR3 sequence (DNA): TGCGCCAGCAGCCAAGATCAACGGGGAGTGGTAGACACCATATATTTT. Residues: CASSQDQRGVVDTIYF.

The sample holds one count of this clone. At the DNA level, this CDR3 is encoded by other sequences in the same sample as well. V is TRBV28 and J is TRBJ1-5; a weak D match, TRBD1 (5 bases). The V gene's germline CDR1 is MDHEN and CDR2 SYDVKM. This CDR3 spans 13 amino acids. Trimming removed 3 bases from V and 3 bases from J, with 6 bases in between. The CDR3 coding sequence is TGTGCCAGCAGTTTGACAGTCAATCAGCCCCAGCATTTT. Translating it yields CASSLTVNQPQHF.

The chain couples TRBV9 to TRBJ2-3; 13 bases are shared with TRBD2. This CDR3 has 19 residues. Germline V CDR1 and CDR2: SGDLS, YYNGEE. The V segment lost 0 bases and the J segment 0 bases; nucleotides outside the gene matches: 7. The CDR3 DNA follows: TGTGCCAGCAGCGTAGGAACGGGACTAGCGGGGCGTAGCACAGATACGCAGTATTTT. This translates into CASSVGTGLAGRSTDTQYF.

This chain links TRBV5-4 with TRBJ2-2; weak D call: TRBD1 (5 bases). The CDR3 is made up of 15 amino acids. Between the trimmed V and J ends, which lost 3 bases and 4 bases, there was a span of 13 bases. Germline V gene sequence: CDR1 SGHNT, CDR2 YYREEE (reference sequence). CDR3 amino acids: CASSSTGVPTGELFF. Here the CDR3 DNA reads TGTGCCAGCAGCTCTACAGGAGTCCCCACCGGGGAGCTGTTTTTT.

The V gene is TRBV5-7, the J gene TRBJ2-2; 10 nucleotides agree with TRBD2. TRBV5-7 is recorded as an ORF, its role being uncertain. V lost 6 bases to trimming and J lost 2 bases; unmatched junction nucleotides: 13. The CDR3 sequence is 18 residues long. The CDR3 loop reads CASKNRVASGGNTGELFF. DNA for the CDR3: TGTGCCAGCAAGAACAGGGTTGCTAGCGGGGGAAACACCGGGGAGCTGTTTTTT.

V usage is TRBV6-6 and J usage is TRBJ2-1; 11 bases are shared with TRBD2. Losses at the gene ends were 11 bases for V and 6 bases for J; bases not matched to a gene: 9. Germline CDR1 and CDR2: MNHNY and SVGAGI (reference sequence). CDR3 length: 14 amino acids. CDR3 amino acids: CAAGFSGRGNEQFF. CDR3 DNA sequence: TGTGCCGCCGGATTTAGCGGGAGGGGCAATGAGCAGTTCTTC.

This rearrangement joins TRBV5-5 to TRBJ2-6, with D perhaps TRBD1 (6 bases). The CDR3 contains 15 residues. CDR1 and CDR2 from the germline V gene are SGHKS and YYEKEE (reference sequence). Between the trimmed V and J ends, which lost 5 bases and 0 bases, there was a span of 9 bases. CDR3 nucleotides: TGTGCCAGCAGGTTGACAGGCTCTGGGGCCAACGTCCTGACTTTC. Translated: CASRLTGSGANVLTF.

The V call is TRBV6-2 or TRBV6-3, the J call TRBJ2-7; 7 bases are shared with TRBD1. The CDR3 is 17 residues long. J gave up 3 bases and V 0 bases, and 11 bases lay outside the gene matches. Germline V lookup: CDR1 MNHEY, CDR2 SVGEGT. In nucleotides, the CDR3 is TGTGCCAGCAGTTACTCCACCCGAGGACAGGTTCGCTACGAGCAGTACTTC. It specifies CASSYSTRGQVRYEQYF.

The chain employs TRBV7-2 and TRBJ2-3; 15 bases fit TRBD2. Germline-derived CDR1 and CDR2 are SGHTA and FQGNSA. This CDR3 is built from 20 residues. The V and J ends lost 0 bases and 6 bases, in that order; junction bases with no gene match: 13. As DNA, the CDR3 is TGTGCCAGCAGCTTAGCATCTTTTCAAGGACTAGCGGGGGGGCGCGATACGCAGTATTTT. It encodes CASSLASFQGLAGGRDTQYF.

This rearrangement joins TRBV11-2 to TRBJ2-5; 7 bases are a match to TRBD2. From germline, CDR1 is SGHAT and CDR2 FQNNGV. There are 15 residues in the CDR3. Trimming removed 2 bases from V and 1 base from J; junction bases left unmatched: 4. The CDR3 protein is CASSLHSSGQETQYF. CDR3 DNA: TGTGCCAGCAGCTTACACTCTAGCGGCCAAGAGACCCAGTACTTC.

The CDR3 loop is CAISEGLSSGNQPQHF. CDR3 DNA: TGTGCCATCAGTGAGGGTCTCAGTTCAGGCAATCAGCCCCAGCATTTT. The V call is TRBV10-3, the J call TRBJ1-5; no definite D call. CDR3 length: 16 amino acids. Trimming removed 2 bases at V and 2 bases at J, with 13 bases between. Germline V CDR1 and CDR2: ENHRY, SYGVKD.

The chain carries TRBV6-5 and TRBJ1-5; D possibly corresponds to TRBD1 (5 bases). CDR1 MNHEY and CDR2 SVGAGI come from the germline V gene. This CDR3 has 12 residues. Trimming removed 5 bases from V and 9 bases from J, with 11 bases in between. The CDR3 nucleotides read TGTGCCAGCAGTCAGGGAGGACGGCCCCAGCATTTT. It translates to CASSQGGRPQHF.

The rearrangement links TRBV21-1 to TRBJ1-2; the DNA was not compared with TRBD1, the D call given in the table. TRBV21-1 corresponds to a pseudogene. The CDR3 covers 13 residues. The CDR3 DNA reads as TGTGCCAGCAGCCAGGGGTTAAACTATGGCTACACCTTC. Translation gives CASSQGLNYGYTF.